This T cell receptor (beta chain) comes out of a study of blood T cells in healthy people across ages. Per germline, CDR1 SGHTA and CDR2 FQGNSA. Trimming took 1 base from V and 6 from J; bases not matched to a gene: 5. The CDR3 has 16 amino acids. A J-beta primer mix and a sample-barcoded 5' primer were used in a second PCR of about 7 to 12 cycles. TCRdb passed the 5' RACE reads through MiXCR, listing each CDR3 protein once. The repertoire has around 1.5 million distinct CDR3 sequences, approximately 40% of them found once; the top ten carry roughly 7.9%. The J gene is TRBJ2-3, the V gene TRBV7-2; 12 nucleotides align to TRBD2. The source is a woman in her late teens or twenties in good health. Sample: blood. The DNA of the CDR3 is TGTGCCAGCAGCTTAGGTGCTAGCGGGGGGGGTGATACGCAGTATTTT. Translation gives CASSLGASGGGDTQYF.